Described below is a single T cell receptor (beta chain) sequence and its context. Authors' processing steps: From reference gene primer amplification, estimates of nucleated cell counts were derived. The method was immunoSEQ multiplex PCR; TCRdb's version includes in-frame clones alone and lacks a portion of them. V and J calls and clone size are copied from that table; D and trimming were computed from the DNA. The sample shows approximately 220,000 clones, roughly 80% of them seen only once. These data belong to a study of blood T cell repertoires in COVID-19. About the research overall: The United States, Italy and Spain supplied acute and convalescent COVID-19 samples. From T cells, B-cell-depleted T cells, or PBMCs came the material, which was cDNA or gDNA.

Sequenced material: peripheral blood. This clonotype originated in an elderly woman with acute or convalescent COVID-19.

The CDR3 DNA is TGTGCCAGCAGCTTGTCGCCAGGCCTTTACGAGCAGTACTTC. Residues: CASSLSPGLYEQYF. The chain couples TRBV5-5 to TRBJ2-7; D gene unclear. Germline-derived CDR1 and CDR2 are SGHKS and YYEKEE (reference sequence). The CDR3 runs to 14 residues. V lost 1 base, J lost 4 bases, and 12 bases lay in between.